The T cell receptor beta chain under discussion was sequenced for a study of blood T cell repertoires in COVID-19 (dated by TCRdb to 2018 to 2021). Regarding the complete study: Collaborator samples came from the United States, Italy and Spain and covered acute and convalescent phases of COVID-19. The material from the prospective study consisted of cDNA or gDNA derived from T cells, B-cell-depleted T cells, or PBMCs. Deeply sampled blood TCRbeta repertoires from subjects exposed to, actively infected with, or recovered from COVID-19 were included in the dataset. The repertoires were made available in a free public database intended to serve as a resource for research on the immune response to SARS-CoV-2. Samples were obtained from the ongoing ImmuneRACE study (first 160 participants) and from 1,254 subjects provided by 6 global collaborators. The sample metadata nearly always contained a de-identified subject ID, COVID-19 status, age in years and sex. Where available, HLA class I and class II types were taken from metadata supplied by the sample provider and were not determined by assay-based typing.

CDR1 and CDR2 were assigned from the germline V gene as MNHEY and SVGAGI. Including the terminal cysteine and phenylalanine, the CDR3 comprises 14 residues. Only CDR3 DNA remains: 42 bases, in frame from the first base. Trimming removed 4 bases from V and 7 bases from J; the gene matches leave 6 bases unexplained. TCRbeta CDR3 regions were amplified from genomic DNA using the immunoSEQ Assay, a bias-controlled multiplex PCR. The study's processing was this. The number of nucleated cells in each sample was estimated by amplification of reference gene primers within the assay. Sequence reads were collapsed and filtered to measure the absolute abundance of every unique TCRbeta CDR3 rearrangement. For each sample, productive Simpson clonality was calculated as the square root of Simpson's diversity index over productive rearrangements. In its TCRdb copy, this immuneACCESS table keeps in-frame sequences only and misses some clones. Where compared with another copy, unresolved V genes explain less than half of these, and the others have no known cause. Clone size and the V and J calls come from that table; the DNA yielded D and trimming. The sample table holds about 320,000 clones, of which 89% were seen once. Roughly 5.2% of the sample is in the top ten clones.

Participants in the prospective study were enrolled through a virtual design, were aged 18 to 89 years, and lived in about 25 United States geographic areas. Cohort assignment in the prospective study relied on participant-reported clinical history from a screening survey and a study questionnaire. Recovered participants in ImmuneRACE Cohort 3 were defined by two consecutive negative NP/OP PCR tests, clearance by a healthcare professional, or resolution of symptoms. Each participant in the prospective study had whole blood, serum and a nasopharyngeal or oropharyngeal swab collected by mobile phlebotomists. Over a roughly two-month period, participants in the prospective study had the option of providing additional blood draws and questionnaires. Blood samples from the prospective study were shipped frozen or at room temperature prior to DNA extraction. Here is what the overall study found, with its caveats: How much clinical and demographic metadata was included differed by source and by participant, and the metadata was provided uncurated.

On this clone itself: Its target antigen remains unknown. The input lacks base qualities; no much larger clone sits a single base away.

Sequenced material: PBMCs or T cells enriched from blood (not recorded which). The sequence derives from a man in his sixties who had recovered from COVID-19. The V and J genes are TRBV6-5 and TRBJ1-4, with 7 bases aligning to TRBD1. The CDR3 is CASSLTGDGEKLFF. At the DNA level, the sequence is TGTGCCAGCAGTTTAACAGGGGACGGTGAAAAACTGTTTTTT.